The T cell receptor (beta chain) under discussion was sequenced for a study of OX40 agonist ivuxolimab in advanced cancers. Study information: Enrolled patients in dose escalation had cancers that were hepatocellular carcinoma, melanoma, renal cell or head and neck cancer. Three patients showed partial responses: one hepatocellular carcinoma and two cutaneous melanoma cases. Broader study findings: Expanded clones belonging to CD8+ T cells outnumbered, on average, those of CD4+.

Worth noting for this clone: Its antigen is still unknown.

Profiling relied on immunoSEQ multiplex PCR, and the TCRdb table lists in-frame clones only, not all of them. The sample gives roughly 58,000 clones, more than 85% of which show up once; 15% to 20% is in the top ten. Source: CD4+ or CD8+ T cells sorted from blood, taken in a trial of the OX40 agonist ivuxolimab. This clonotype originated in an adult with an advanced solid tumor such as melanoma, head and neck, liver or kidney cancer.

CDR3 sequence reads: CASSPHGDRGTPEAFF. CDR3 in DNA: TGTGCCAGCAGCCCACATGGGGACAGGGGGACCCCTGAAGCTTTCTTT. The chain couples TRBV28 to TRBJ1-1; 11 positions match TRBD1. There are 16 residues in the CDR3. Germline CDR1 is MDHEN and CDR2 is SYDVKM. V lost 6 bases to trimming and J lost 6 bases; unmatched junction nucleotides: 12.